This TCR beta chain was sequenced during a study of beta chain features in type 1 diabetes. Study details: The patients were much like the healthy donors in age, gender and cell yields. Study-level points and caveats: Sampled from patients, naive, central memory and Treg TCRB repertoires appeared more similar than those sampled from healthy donors. Patients with type 1 diabetes showed fewer VDJ junction insertions and more deletions.

The single heparinised draw taken from each donor contained approximately 120 mL of blood on average. In the case of this clone: Its cognate antigen is unknown.

In germline, CDR1 is SQVTM, CDR2 ANQGSEA. V gave up 7 bases and J gave up 7 bases, with 16 bases separating them. CDR3 length: 12 residues. Sequencing targeted expressed TCRB transcripts, as all isolated RNA had been reverse transcribed. Using immunoSEQ multiplex PCR, the repertoire was profiled, and TCRdb retains in-frame clones only, with some absent. The table shows 970,000 or so clones, with 15% to 20% occurring only once. The rearrangement links TRBV29-1 to TRBJ1-2, with D possibly being TRBD1 (6 bases). The sequence was collected from a woman under 30 in good health. The sample taken for sequencing was naive CD4+ T cells from blood. The CDR3 loop reads CSAGGRRFGYTF. The CDR3 DNA follows: TGCAGCGCGGGGGGGCGAAGGTTTGGCTACACCTTC. Together with reference TRBV29-1 and TRBJ1-2, the CDR3 gives the full variable domain: SAVISQKPSRDICQRGTSLTIQCQVDSQVTMMFWYRQQPGQSLTLIATANQGSEATYESGFVIDKFPISRPNLTFSTLTVSNMSPEDSSIYLCSAGGRRFGYTFGSGTRLTVV.